This T cell receptor beta chain stems from a study of Tregs in tolerant kidney transplant recipients. Germline-derived CDR1 and CDR2 are SGHAT and FQNNGV. The CDR3 extends over 14 amino acids. Trimming left V 5 bases short and J 5 bases short, with 15 bases between. Comments on this clone: What it recognizes is unknown. The CDR3 end falls 3 residues outside the read, so it is completed with the germline J gene.

Thawed PBMCs were FACS-sorted into unstimulated CD4+CD25+CD127- regulatory T cells, CD4+CD25- non-regulatory cells, CD4 and CD8 cells. This table comes from immunoSEQ multiplex PCR, and its TCRdb copy is limited to in-frame clones, with some not included. The listing contains tens of thousands of clones. General observations from the study: Antigen-driven expansion was suggested because donor-specific Tregs expanded more than all Tregs in tolerant patients.

The V gene is TRBV11-2, the J gene TRBJ2-5; D possibly matches TRBD1 or TRBD2 (6 bases each). Specimen: CD4+ T cells from blood, collected before the transplant. The clonotype originates from a human donor who received a combined kidney and bone marrow transplant. Incomplete CDR3 DNA: TGTGCCAGCAGCCCCTCAACAGGGAGGGAGACC. Amino acids: CASSPSTGRET. The CDR3 in full is CASSPSTGRETQYF.